The clone carrying this T cell receptor (beta chain) has only one observation. Its target is not known. The sample comes from a study of T cell responses to AZD1222 COVID-19 vaccine. Study results and caveats: It should be noted that donors were predominantly white British and more often female, and clonal diversity was possibly underestimated.

Method: immunoSEQ multiplex PCR; TCRdb's copy keeps in-frame clones and lacks some. This sample has about 130,000 clones, with 91% found just once. Timing groups of about 4 and about 12 weeks for second doses were pooled. The sequencing here drew on peripheral blood, taken 28 days after the second AZD1222 dose. This TCR came from an adult who received the AZD1222 COVID-19 vaccine.

The CDR3 sequence: CASSVQGSRSYNEQFF. The CDR3, as DNA: TGTGCCAGTAGTGTTCAGGGGTCAAGGTCCTACAATGAGCAGTTCTTC. The rearrangement uses TRBV19 and TRBJ2-1; weak D call: TRBD1 (6 bases). V dropped 5 bases and J dropped 1 base, with 15 bases sitting between them. Germline assignment: CDR1 LNHDA and CDR2 SQIVND (reference sequence). The CDR3 is 16 amino acids.